Listed below are T cell receptor beta chains from one sample, sequenced in a study of technical replicates of blood from a few donors. Profiled with immunoSEQ multiplex PCR; TCRdb holds only in-frame clones, not every one. The table has 70,000 to 85,000 clones, around 97% seen once. The sequencing input was T cells isolated from PBMCs. These receptors were collected from a human donor in good health. Both conserved end residues are part of each CDR3.

j_call,v_call,cdr3_aa
TRBJ2-7,TRBV29-1,CSVGSGGSVDEQYF
TRBJ1-5,TRBV30,CAWNQGAEPQHF
TRBJ1-6,TRBV2,CASQGTWDGWYNSPLHF
TRBJ1-3,TRBV5-4,CASSPDNSGNTIYF
TRBJ1-1,TRBV18,CASSPRQGVEGTEAFF
TRBJ1-2,TRBV29-1,CSVLGGGYGYTF
TRBJ2-7,TRBV9,CASSAGSHEQYF
TRBJ1-2,TRBV5-1,CASSLQGANYGYTF
TRBJ1-5,TRBV4-1,CASSHGPVRVLSSQPQHF
TRBJ1-3,TRBV7-2,CASSPSGSGNTIYF
TRBJ1-5,TRBV7-6,CASSLQENQPQHF
TRBJ2-1,TRBV9,CASSPGGAILSNEQFF
TRBJ2-2,TRBV10-3,CAISLDSNTGELFF
TRBJ2-7,TRBV13,CASSLPAGGPEEQYF
TRBJ1-1,TRBV6-1,CASSEGQGLNSGAFF
TRBJ2-2,TRBV29-1,CSARAGGNTGELFF
TRBJ2-1,TRBV28,CASSPGEAPLSYNEQFF
TRBJ1-2,TRBV11-2,CASSHGQGHNYGYTF
TRBJ2-1,TRBV27,CASSLAGGPHEQFF
TRBJ1-1,TRBV28,CASWGETEAFF
TRBJ2-7,TRBV28,CASKGQGGGWYEQYF
TRBJ2-5,TRBV7-9,CASSTTGSETQYF
TRBJ1-3,TRBV9,CASSVDGTARNTIYF
TRBJ2-1,TRBV27,CASSSRAGSYNEQFF
TRBJ2-5,TRBV30,CAWAYAGGQGETQYF
TRBJ2-7,TRBV2,CASTPTGGRSGGEQYF
TRBJ1-2,TRBV28,CASRPSQQGPPGYTF